These 24 T cell receptor beta chains were sequenced from one sample in a study of OX40 agonist ivuxolimab in advanced cancers. Sequenced by immunoSEQ multiplex PCR; TCRdb stores in-frame clones only, minus some. Of tens of thousands of clones listed, 80% to 85% were seen once; the top ten hold approximately 7.9%. The sequencing here drew on CD4+ or CD8+ T cells sorted from blood, taken in a trial of the OX40 agonist ivuxolimab. These receptors all come from an adult with an advanced solid tumor such as melanoma, head and neck, liver or kidney cancer.

The chain employs TRBV5-4 and TRBJ2-3; 11 positions agree with TRBD2. Germline values: CDR1 SGHNT, CDR2 YYREEE (reference sequence). The CDR3 has 15 residues. The V segment lost 4 bases and the J segment 4 bases; nucleotides outside the gene matches: 5. CDR3 DNA: TGTGCCAGCAGCGTCACTAGCGGGGGTGCAGATACGCAGTATTTT. Encoded protein: CASSVTSGGADTQYF.

The rearrangement joins TRBV7-2 to TRBJ2-7, with 7 bases lining up with TRBD1. The length of the CDR3 is 15 residues. Germline CDR1 reads SGHTA; CDR2 reads FQGNSA. With 4 bases clipped from V and 2 bases from J, the junction kept 8 bases outside the gene matches. CDR3 amino acids: CASSSPNRGAYEQYF. As DNA, the CDR3 is TGTGCCAGCAGCTCCCCGAACAGGGGCGCCTACGAGCAGTACTTC. Using reference TRBV7-2 and TRBJ2-7 for the parts outside the CDR3, the full variable domain is GAGVSQSPSNKVTEKGKDVELRCDPISGHTALYWYRQSLGQGLEFLIYFQGNSAPDKSGLPSDRFSAERTGGSVSTLTIQRTQQEDSAVYLCASSSPNRGAYEQYFGPGTRLTVT.

V usage is TRBV28 and J usage is TRBJ1-4, with D possibly TRBD1 on 5 matching bases. Germline CDR1 reads MDHEN; CDR2 reads SYDVKM. The CDR3 consists of 16 residues. V shed 7 bases and J shed 0 bases, with 15 bases lying between them. The CDR3 here is CASTPLGGATNEKLFF. The CDR3 region has the DNA TGTGCCAGCACTCCACTCGGGGGGGCAACTAATGAAAAACTGTTTTTT.

The chain joins TRBV6-5 to TRBJ2-2; D may be TRBD1 or TRBD2 (6 bases each). Trimming cost V 6 bases and J 4 bases, with 12 bases left between them. The CDR3 has 14 residues. From germline, CDR1 is MNHEY and CDR2 SVGAGI. CDR3 region: CASRKQGGTGELFF. The CDR3 region has the DNA TGTGCCAGCAGGAAACAGGGAGGCACCGGGGAGCTGTTTTTT.

The CDR3 bases are TGTGCCAGCAGCTTAGCCGCCGGCCGGTACAATGAGCAGTTCTTC. Protein sequence: CASSLAAGRYNEQFF. The chain recombines TRBV7-2 with TRBJ2-1, with D unresolved. V was pared by 0 bases and J by 4 bases, with 10 bases between. This CDR3 comprises 15 residues. Germline loops: CDR1 SGHTA, CDR2 FQGNSA.

The chain uses TRBV7-2 and TRBJ2-1, with TRBD2 as a possible D gene (5 bases). Germline V gene data show CDR1 as SGHTA and CDR2 as FQGNSA. There are 13 residues in the CDR3. Between the trimmed V and J ends, which lost 5 bases and 5 bases, there was a span of 10 bases. The CDR3 DNA reads TGTGCCAGCAGCCCCGGGGTCCACAATGAGCAGTTCTTC. As protein: CASSPGVHNEQFF.

The CDR3: CASSYSQASYNEQFF. Here the CDR3 DNA reads TGTGCCAGCAGTTACTCGCAGGCCTCCTACAATGAGCAGTTCTTC. The V and J genes are TRBV6-5 and TRBJ2-1, with D unresolved. Germline V gene lookup returns CDR1 MNHEY and CDR2 SVGAGI. This CDR3 region has 15 residues. V was trimmed by 0 bases and J by 0 bases, leaving 6 bases between them.

The chain links TRBV5-1 to TRBJ2-5; no clear D gene. The V end lost 0 bases, the J end lost 4 bases, and 7 bases lay between the germline ends. Germline V gene lookup returns CDR1 SGHRS and CDR2 YFSETQ. The CDR3 loop spans 13 amino acids. CDR3 amino acids: CASSLVPSETQYF. In DNA form, the CDR3 reads TGCGCCAGCAGCTTGGTACCGTCAGAGACCCAGTACTTC.

The gene calls are TRBV7-9 and TRBJ2-7, with D perhaps TRBD1 (5 bases). The V and J ends lost 6 bases and 6 bases respectively, with 15 bases between them. Germline V CDR1 and CDR2: SEHNR, FQNEAQ (reference sequence). The CDR3 consists of 13 residues. CDR3 region: CASSTSTAVEQYF. Here the CDR3 DNA reads TGTGCCAGCAGTACCTCGACAGCCGTCGAGCAGTACTTC.

The rearrangement joins TRBV5-6 to TRBJ2-5, with TRBD2 identical over 9 bases. V was clipped by 3 bases and J by 5 bases; unmatched bases: 5. CDR3 length equals 14 residues. CDR1 is SGHDT and CDR2 is YYEEEE in the germline V gene. CDR3: CASSYGSGSETQYF. The CDR3 bases are TGTGCCAGCAGCTACGGTAGCGGGAGTGAGACCCAGTACTTC.

J is TRBJ2-1 and V is TRBV9; 8 nucleotides line up with TRBD2. CDR1 is SGDLS and CDR2 is YYNGEE in the germline V gene. J lost 7 bases, V lost 4 bases, and 13 bases had no gene match. This CDR3 is built from 16 residues. The CDR3 sequence: CASSSRSAGVANEQFF. CDR3 bases: TGTGCCAGCAGCTCCCGATCAGCGGGAGTGGCTAATGAGCAGTTCTTC.

This chain links TRBV6-6 with TRBJ2-2; 8 bases map to TRBD2. Unmatched junction bases numbered 6, after V lost 6 bases and J lost 3 bases. In germline, CDR1 is MNHNY, CDR2 SVGAGI (reference sequence). The CDR3 totals 15 residues. The CDR3 here is CASRPAGVYTGELFF. DNA of the CDR3: TGTGCCAGCAGACCAGCGGGGGTTTACACCGGGGAGCTGTTTTTT.

The chain employs TRBV28 and TRBJ2-7; 7 nucleotides match TRBD2. V lost 5 bases, J lost 4 bases, and 11 bases stayed unmatched. CDR1 and CDR2 from the germline V gene are MDHEN and SYDVKM. CDR3 length: 15 residues. The CDR3 coding sequence is TGTGCCAGCAGTCCCGGACTAGTAGGCCTATACGAGCAGTACTTC. Translation gives CASSPGLVGLYEQYF.

The chain employs TRBV12-5 and TRBJ1-5, with D maybe TRBD1 (6 bases). V shed 5 bases and J shed 6 bases, with 20 bases lying between them. This CDR3 has 16 residues. Germline assignment: CDR1 LGHNT and CDR2 FRNRAP. The CDR3 DNA reads TGTGCTAGTGGTCCCTCCGTGGCGGGGGGGCTTCAGCCCCAGCATTTT. This codes for CASGPSVAGGLQPQHF.

V and J are TRBV7-2 and TRBJ1-6; no clear D. The V gene lost 1 base and the J gene lost 9 bases, with 13 bases spanning the gap. Germline assignment: CDR1 SGHTA and CDR2 FQGNSA. The CDR3 totals 15 residues. CDR3 bases: TGTGCCAGCAGCTTAGGGCAGGCCCTGGGTTCACCCCTCCACTTT. This sequence encodes CASSLGQALGSPLHF.

This sequence joins TRBV5-6 and TRBJ2-3; 8 nucleotides align to TRBD1. The V and J ends lost 4 bases and 4 bases, in that order; junction bases with no gene match: 11. CDR3 length equals 16 residues. The germline V gene encodes CDR1 SGHDT and CDR2 YYEEEE. The CDR3 protein is CASSPVTGGRSDTQYF. As DNA, the CDR3 is TGTGCCAGCAGCCCCGTTACAGGGGGTCGATCAGATACGCAGTATTTT.

This clone was seen more than once but under ten times. The chain uses TRBV7-9 and TRBJ1-2; D gene unclear. V was trimmed by 1 base and J by 6 bases, leaving 15 bases between them. CDR1 and CDR2 (germline): SEHNR, FQNEAQ (reference sequence). The CDR3 runs 15 residues. The DNA of the CDR3 is TGTGCCAGCAGCTTAGGTTTTTTGGACCTGGATGGCTACACCTTC. Protein: CASSLGFLDLDGYTF.

The chain joins TRBV2 to TRBJ1-6, with a possible D match to TRBD1 (6 bases). The CDR3 has 15 amino acids. Deletions cut 4 bases from V and 7 bases from J, with 14 bases between. Germline V gene sequence: CDR1 SNHLY, CDR2 FYNNEI. CDR3 nucleotide sequence: TGTGCCAGCAGTGGTATAGGGGGAGGCAATTCACCCCTCCACTTT. This encodes CASSGIGGGNSPLHF.

J is TRBJ2-1 and V is TRBV18; possibly TRBD2 for D (5 bases). The V gene lost 0 bases and the J gene lost 4 bases, with 13 bases spanning the gap. Germline lookup yields CDR1 KGHSH and CDR2 LQKENI. The CDR3 contains 16 residues. For the CDR3, the DNA is TGTGCCAGCTCACCACCGGCGGGTACTACATACAATGAGCAGTTCTTC. It codes for CASSPPAGTTYNEQFF. Together with reference TRBV18 and TRBJ2-1, the CDR3 gives the full variable domain: NAGVMQNPRHLVRRRGQEARLRCSPMKGHSHVYWYRQLPEEGLKFMVYLQKENIIDESGMPKERFSAEFPKEGPSILRIQQVVRGDSAAYFCASSPPAGTTYNEQFFGPGTRLTVL.

The chain combines TRBV5-1 with TRBJ2-3; perhaps TRBD2 as D (6 bases). The germline V gene encodes CDR1 SGHRS and CDR2 YFSETQ. Between the trimmed V and J ends, which lost 3 bases and 3 bases, there was a span of 8 bases. The CDR3 has 13 residues. DNA of the CDR3: TGCGCCAGCAGCTGGGGGGAGACAGATACGCAGTATTTT. Protein sequence: CASSWGETDTQYF.

This clone occurred once. This sequence joins TRBV2 and TRBJ1-2; 12 bases align to TRBD1. The CDR3 contains 17 residues. Germline loops: CDR1 SNHLY, CDR2 FYNNEI. V was pared by 7 bases and J by 6 bases, with 15 bases of the junction left unmatched. The CDR3 here is CASNPMGQGAGRNGYTF. In nucleotides, the CDR3 is TGTGCCAGCAATCCTATGGGACAGGGGGCCGGAAGGAATGGCTACACCTTC.

The gene calls are TRBV6-5 and TRBJ2-1; unclear D gene. Germline-derived CDR1 and CDR2 are MNHEY and SVGAGI. CDR3 length: 13 residues. The germline V and J ends were trimmed by 2 bases and 3 bases, with 5 bases remaining between them. The CDR3 coding sequence is TGTGCCAGCAGTTACGATCTCTACAATGAGCAGTTCTTC. This gives the protein CASSYDLYNEQFF.

The J gene is TRBJ2-7, the V gene TRBV10-3, with D perhaps matching TRBD1 (6 bases). Germline CDR1 reads ENHRY; CDR2 reads SYGVKD. The CDR3 loop spans 14 amino acids. Deletions cut 4 bases from V and 2 bases from J, with 12 bases between. The CDR3 nucleotides read TGTGCCATCAGTGGGGGGACACCTCCCTACGAGCAGTACTTC. Translated: CAISGGTPPYEQYF.

Regarding this clone: Other nucleotide sequences in the sample specify the same CDR3. This chain joins TRBV5-1 and TRBJ2-3; 10 bases align to TRBD2. Germline V gives CDR1 SGHRS, CDR2 YFSETQ. The CDR3 has 15 residues. V was clipped by 0 bases and J by 6 bases; unmatched bases: 4. CDR3 sequence (DNA): TGCGCCAGCAGCTTGGAGCTAGCGGGAGCTGATACGCAGTATTTT. Its translation: CASSLELAGADTQYF.